The entry below describes one TCR beta chain. Its antigen is as yet unknown. The PCR contained 60 Vbeta and 13 Jbeta primers. Method: immunoSEQ multiplex PCR; TCRdb's copy keeps in-frame clones and lacks some. This sample has about 160,000 clones, with 85% found just once. The data originate from a study of cytomegalovirus exposure and HLA in healthy donors. Overall study results and limits: TCR beta chains numbering under 200 were designated cytomegalovirus-associated.

The CDR3 totals 12 residues. Germline-derived CDR1 and CDR2 are MRHNA and SNTAGT. V was trimmed by 6 bases and J by 7 bases, leaving 9 bases between them. This TCR derives from a boy under 10 years old in good health and CMV-seronegative. Input material: PBMCs. The rearrangement links TRBV6-4 to TRBJ2-2; no clear D. The CDR3 loop reads CASRTSGGELFF. For the CDR3, the DNA is TGTGCCAGCAGGACCTCGGGCGGGGAGCTGTTTTTT.